One and the same sample provided the 4 T cell receptor beta chains below, sequenced in a study of blood T cell repertoires in COVID-19. Here immunoSEQ multiplex PCR was the method, and the copy in TCRdb shows in-frame clones only, minus some. The sample includes 200,000 to 250,000 clones, approximately 75% of them seen just once. The sample taken for sequencing was PBMCs or T cells enriched from blood (not recorded which). These receptors were taken from a man aged 40-55 years who had recovered from COVID-19.

This clone was seen only a few times. The chain is built from TRBV4-1 and TRBJ1-5; D is uncertain. Germline-derived CDR1 and CDR2 are MGHRA and YSYEKL. This CDR3 is 16 amino acids long. V gave up 1 base and J gave up 2 bases, with 12 bases separating them. This chain's CDR3 is CASSQAGGGGNQPQHF. As DNA, the CDR3 is TGCGCCAGCAGCCAAGCAGGTGGAGGCGGCAATCAGCCCCAGCATTTT.

This clone was observed once. The genes are TRBV2 and TRBJ1-1, with 7 bases aligning to TRBD1. Per germline, CDR1 SNHLY and CDR2 FYNNEI. The CDR3 loop spans 15 amino acids. Trimming removed 4 bases from V and 5 bases from J; junction bases left unmatched: 10. CDR3 bases: TGTGCCAGCAGTGTGAATGCAGGGGGAGGTACTGAAGCTTTCTTT. As protein: CASSVNAGGGTEAFF.

The count of this clone is one. The V call is TRBV7-3, the J call TRBJ2-5; 9 bases are a match to TRBD2. From germline, CDR1 is SGHTA and CDR2 FQGTGA. The J segment lost 3 bases and the V segment lost 2 bases, leaving 7 bases of the junction unmatched. There are 16 residues in the CDR3. The CDR3 sequence is CASSLRGGGAEETQYF. In nucleotides, the CDR3 is TGTGCCAGCAGCTTACGTGGCGGGGGGGCCGAAGAGACCCAGTACTTC.

CDR3 in amino acids: CASSQGQGPSAFF. The CDR3 region has the DNA TGTGCCAGCAGCCAGGGACAGGGGCCTTCAGCTTTCTTT. The chain combines TRBV4-2 with TRBJ1-1, with TRBD1 identical over 10 bases. The CDR3 spans 13 residues. Germline V gene data show CDR1 as LGHNA and CDR2 as YNFKEQ. The V gene end was trimmed by 3 bases and the J gene end by 10 bases; junction bases not matched to a gene: 5.